The entry below describes one TCR beta chain. Its antigen is currently unknown. The sample belongs to a study of cytomegalovirus exposure and HLA in healthy donors. In the PCR, 60 Vbeta and 13 Jbeta primers were used. The protocol was immunoSEQ multiplex PCR, while the TCRdb copy is restricted to in-frame clones and leaves out a portion. The sample has some 120,000 clones, roughly 77% seen once. The CDR3 is made up of 15 amino acids. Germline lookup yields CDR1 MNHEY and CDR2 SVGAGI. J gave up 7 bases and V 4 bases, and 7 bases lay outside the gene matches. Findings and limits, study-wide: Most TCR sequences proved rare, with some public TCRs found in many donors. The study assumed roughly uniform donor sequencing depth for presence/absence analyses.

The V call is TRBV6-5, the J call TRBJ2-7, with 13 nucleotides matching TRBD2. Source material: PBMCs. The TCR was taken from a man between 18 and 29 years old in good health and CMV-seronegative. The CDR3 sequence is CASSSTSGGAKEQYF. The CDR3 nucleotides read TGTGCCAGCAGTTCCACTAGCGGGGGGGCGAAGGAGCAGTACTTC.